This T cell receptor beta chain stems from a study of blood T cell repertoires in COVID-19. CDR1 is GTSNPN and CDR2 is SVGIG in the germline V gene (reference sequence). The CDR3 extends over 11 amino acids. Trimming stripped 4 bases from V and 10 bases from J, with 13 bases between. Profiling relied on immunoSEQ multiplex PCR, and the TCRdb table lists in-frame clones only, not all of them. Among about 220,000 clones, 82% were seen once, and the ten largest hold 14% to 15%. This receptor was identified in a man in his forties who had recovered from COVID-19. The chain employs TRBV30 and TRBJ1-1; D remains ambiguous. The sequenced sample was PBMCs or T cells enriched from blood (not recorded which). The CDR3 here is CAWTLRLVAFF. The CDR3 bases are TGTGCCTGGACCCTGAGACTAGTAGCTTTCTTT.